This TCR beta chain was profiled in a study of blood T cell repertoires in COVID-19. Background on the study: There were acute and convalescent COVID-19 samples, and they came from the United States, Italy and Spain. From T cells, B-cell-depleted T cells, or PBMCs came the material, which was cDNA or gDNA.

In the authors' methods: Reference gene primer amplification yielded estimated nucleated cell counts. Assay used: immunoSEQ multiplex PCR; TCRdb lists only in-frame clones, some missing. V and J calls and clone size are copied from that table; D and trimming were computed from the DNA. This table holds just over 95,000 clones, over 80% found once. CDR1 is LNHDA and CDR2 is SQIVND in the germline V gene (reference sequence). This CDR3 region has 13 residues. V was pared by 6 bases and J by 8 bases, with 11 bases between. The genes are TRBV19 and TRBJ1-6, with no clear D. The receptor was isolated from a man older than 75 with acute or convalescent COVID-19. The sample was peripheral blood. The CDR3 loop is CASRTLGDSPLHF. In nucleotides, the CDR3 is TGTGCCAGTAGGACGCTTGGAGATTCACCCCTCCACTTT.